One and the same sample provided the 21 T cell receptor beta chains below, sequenced in a study of blood T cell repertoires in COVID-19. Here immunoSEQ multiplex PCR was the method, and the copy in TCRdb shows in-frame clones only, minus some. Of hundreds of thousands of clones in the sample, 80% to 95% are singletons; the top ten hold over 0.75%. Sequencing used peripheral blood. Every receptor here comes from a man between 60 and 70 years old with COVID-19, enrolled during active disease.

J is TRBJ2-5 and V is TRBV5-1, with 8 nucleotides matching TRBD2. Losses at the gene ends were 1 base for V and 2 bases for J; bases not matched to a gene: 10. The CDR3 contains 17 residues. Germline loops: CDR1 SGHRS, CDR2 YFSETQ. The DNA of the CDR3 is TGCGCCAGCAGCTTGTCACCTGGACTAGCCATTCAAGAGACCCAGTACTTC. The encoded protein is CASSLSPGLAIQETQYF.

This chain joins TRBV30 and TRBJ1-2; 7 bases line up with TRBD1. This CDR3 comprises 14 residues. In germline, CDR1 is GTSNPN, CDR2 SVGIG (reference sequence). The junction had 8 bases not matched to a gene; V was cut back by 3 bases and J by 4 bases. The CDR3 here is CAWRGGSRVYGYTF. Here the CDR3 DNA reads TGTGCCTGGAGAGGGGGCAGCAGAGTCTATGGCTACACCTTC.

This clone came up once. The V and J genes are TRBV11-2 and TRBJ2-1; 13 positions match TRBD2. CDR3 size: 18 residues. Germline trimming cut 6 bases from V and 7 bases from J; bases unmatched to any gene: 15. Germline CDR1 SGHAT, CDR2 FQNNGV. CDR3 bases: TGTGCCAGCAGACGGATAGGACGGCGGACTAGCGGGAGTAATGAGCAGTTCTTC. This translates into CASRRIGRRTSGSNEQFF.

This chain uses TRBV11-3 with TRBJ2-7; 7 bases map to TRBD1. V gave up 5 bases and J gave up 7 bases; unmatched junction bases: 11. This CDR3 has 14 amino acids. CDR1 and CDR2 from the germline V gene are SGHNT and YENEEA. The CDR3 DNA reads TGTGCCAGCAGCCCCCACGCAACAGGGGATGAGCAGTACTTC. Translation gives CASSPHATGDEQYF. The full variable domain, in which reference TRBV11-3 and TRBJ2-7 provide the parts outside the CDR3, is EAGVVQSPRYKIIEKKQPVAFWCNPISGHNTLYWYLQNLGQGPELLIRYENEEAVDDSQLPKDRFSAERLKGVDSTLKIQPAELGDSAVYLCASSPHATGDEQYFGPGTRLTVT.

This sequence joins TRBV28 and TRBJ2-7, with 7 positions matching TRBD1. The V gene end was trimmed by 7 bases and the J gene end by 0 bases; junction bases not matched to a gene: 6. Germline CDR1 and CDR2: MDHEN and SYDVKM. This CDR3 has 14 amino acids. The CDR3 is CASIGEGASYEQYF. CDR3 DNA: TGTGCCAGCATAGGTGAGGGGGCCTCCTACGAGCAGTACTTC.

V gene TRBV6-6 combines with J gene TRBJ2-2; D unclear. V lost 2 bases and J 1 base, leaving 5 bases between the germline ends. The length of the CDR3 is 14 residues. Germline V CDR1 and CDR2: MNHNY, SVGAGI (reference sequence). As DNA, the CDR3 is TGTGCCAGCAGTTACATAAAGAACACCGGGGAGCTGTTTTTT. Translation gives CASSYIKNTGELFF.

Concerning this clone: In this CDR3 the conserved last residue, phenylalanine or tryptophan, is missing, so a read error is likely. Because the CDR3's place on the DNA is in doubt, the DNA is left out and the CDR3 is given as listed by TCRdb. The V gene is TRBV30, the J gene TRBJ1-3; TRBD1 was called by the table and not checked on the DNA. The CDR3 spans 11 residues, counting both ends. Germline CDR1 GTSNPN, CDR2 SVGIG (reference sequence). CDR3 in amino acids: CAWSRTGTRDG.

This clone is a singleton in its sample. This chain connects TRBV3-1 (or the pseudogene TRBV3-2) to TRBJ1-3; TRBD1 is a possible D gene (6 bases). There are 16 residues in the CDR3. Looked up from germline, CDR1 is LGHDT and CDR2 is YNNKEL (reference sequence). V lost 4 bases, J lost 4 bases, and 17 bases lay in between. The CDR3 loop reads CASSPRTGRSGNTIYF. For the CDR3, the DNA is TGTGCCAGCAGCCCGAGAACAGGGCGTAGCGGAAACACCATATATTTT.

The genes are TRBV27 and TRBJ1-2, with D maybe TRBD1 (6 bases). CDR1 and CDR2 from the germline V gene are MNHEY and SMNVEV (reference sequence). The V end lost 7 bases, the J end lost 8 bases, and 20 bases lay between the germline ends. The CDR3 length is 14 residues. The CDR3 here is CASTGGGTGRGYTF. CDR3 coding DNA: TGTGCCAGCACCGGGGGGGGCACAGGGCGAGGCTACACCTTC.

In nucleotides, the CDR3 is TGTGCCAGCAGCCGGTCAGGGGGCGGAAGCTACACCTTC. Amino acids: CASSRSGGGSYTF. J is TRBJ1-2 and V is TRBV3-1 (or the pseudogene TRBV3-2), with TRBD1 identical over 8 bases. Unmatched junction bases numbered 7, after V lost 4 bases and J lost 9 bases. The germline CDR1 and CDR2 sequences are LGHDT and YNNKEL (reference sequence). The CDR3 totals 13 residues.

The chain links TRBV5-1 to TRBJ2-2; D possibly corresponds to TRBD2 (5 bases). Germline CDR1 reads SGHRS; CDR2 reads YFSETQ. This CDR3 comprises 15 residues. Trimming left V 2 bases short and J 3 bases short, with 11 bases between. DNA for the CDR3: TGCGCCAGCAGCTTAACGGGAAGCGACACCGGGGAGCTGTTTTTT. As protein: CASSLTGSDTGELFF.

The rearrangement uses TRBV19 and TRBJ1-1; a possible D gene is TRBD1 (5 bases). This CDR3 is 15 amino acids long. Deletions cut 4 bases from V and 1 base from J, with 13 bases between. CDR1 LNHDA and CDR2 SQIVND come from the germline V gene (reference sequence). CDR3 region: CASSTAGTGNTEAFF. CDR3 nucleotide sequence: TGTGCCAGTAGTACCGCCGGGACTGGGAACACTGAAGCTTTCTTT.

This chain uses TRBV15 with TRBJ1-2; TRBD1 matches at 7 bases. CDR3 length equals 13 residues. V trimming: 1 base; J trimming: 5 bases; junction bases outside the gene matches: 1. Germline assignment: CDR1 LNHNV and CDR2 YYDKDF (reference sequence). CDR3: CATSRGRGYGYTF. For the CDR3, the DNA is TGTGCCACCAGCAGAGGCAGGGGGTATGGCTACACCTTC. Based on the CDR3 plus reference TRBV15 and TRBJ1-2, the full variable domain is DAMVIQNPRYQVTQFGKPVTLSCSQTLNHNVMYWYQQKSSQAPKLLFHYYDKDFNNEADTPDNFQSRRPNTSFCFLDIRSPGLGDTAMYLCATSRGRGYGYTFGSGTRLTVV.

This clone was seen a single time. V and J are TRBV30 and TRBJ2-7; a weak D match, TRBD2 (6 bases). V was pared by 2 bases and J by 3 bases, with 14 bases between. CDR1 and CDR2 from the germline V gene are GTSNPN and SVGIG (reference sequence). This CDR3 comprises 14 residues. Written as DNA, the CDR3 is TGTGCCTGGAGTTTACATAGCGGCTACTACGAGCAGTACTTC. This gives the protein CAWSLHSGYYEQYF.

This chain links TRBV7-2 with TRBJ2-2; 8 bases are shared with TRBD2. The length of the CDR3 is 15 residues. V shed 8 bases, J shed 4 bases, and the junction held 9 bases outside the gene matches. Germline V gives CDR1 SGHTA, CDR2 FQGNSA. The CDR3 DNA reads TGTGCCAGCTATACGGGGGGGCTGGGCACCGGGGAGCTGTTTTTT. Translated: CASYTGGLGTGELFF.

The chain has TRBV24-1 and TRBJ2-3; no clear D. Trimming took 2 bases from V and 4 from J, leaving 9 bases between them. Germline V gene data show CDR1 as KGHDR and CDR2 as SFDVKD. The CDR3 sequence is 14 residues long. CDR3 nucleotides: TGTGCCACCAGTGATTGGCCTTATGCAGATACGCAGTATTTT. Protein sequence: CATSDWPYADTQYF.

The rearrangement links TRBV5-4 to TRBJ1-1; no reliable D call. The CDR3 loop spans 11 amino acids. Trimming removed 7 bases from V and 1 base from J, with 5 bases in between. CDR1 is SGHNT, CDR2 YYREEE, per germline (reference sequence). The CDR3 DNA sequence: TGTGCCAGCGCAGGGAACACTGAAGCTTTCTTT. Translated, it gives CASAGNTEAFF.

The chain couples TRBV6-5 to TRBJ1-1, with a weak D call TRBD1 (5 bases). Deletions cut 5 bases from V and 10 bases from J, with 17 bases between. This CDR3 has 13 amino acids. Germline assignment: CDR1 MNHEY and CDR2 SVGAGI. CDR3 amino acids: CASSPAPGLGAFF. In DNA form, the CDR3 reads TGTGCCAGCAGTCCTGCCCCAGGGCTTGGAGCTTTCTTT.

J is TRBJ2-1 and V is TRBV30, with TRBD2 identical over 9 bases. Losses at the gene ends were 0 bases for V and 6 bases for J; bases not matched to a gene: 6. Germline CDR1 reads GTSNPN; CDR2 reads SVGIG (reference sequence). CDR3 length: 15 residues. Here the CDR3 reads CAWSVIAGAFNEQFF. CDR3 sequence (DNA): TGTGCCTGGAGTGTGATAGCGGGAGCCTTCAATGAGCAGTTCTTC.

The gene calls are TRBV4-3 and TRBJ2-1; tentatively, D is TRBD2 (7 bases). Trimming shortened V by 5 bases and J by 9 bases, and 20 bases separated the two germline ends. In germline, CDR1 is LGHNA, CDR2 YSLEER. The CDR3 totals 15 residues. The CDR3 region has the DNA TGCGCCAGCAGCTCAAGCCGGGGGGCCAGCCCTGAGCAGTTCTTC. Translated: CASSSSRGASPEQFF.

This chain connects TRBV5-1 to TRBJ1-6; D remains unclear. Germline CDR1 SGHRS, CDR2 YFSETQ. The length of the CDR3 is 12 residues. Trimming pared 4 bases from V and 8 bases from J, leaving 7 bases between. In DNA, the CDR3 is TGCGCCAGCAGCCCGCAGGATTCACCCCTCCACTTT. This encodes CASSPQDSPLHF. The full variable domain, completed using reference TRBV5-1 and TRBJ1-6, is KAGVTQTPRYLIKTRGQQVTLSCSPISGHRSVSWYQQTPGQGLQFLFEYFSETQRNKGNFPGRFSGRQFSNSRSEMNVSTLELGDSALYLCASSPQDSPLHFGNGTRLTVT.